This T cell receptor (beta chain) came from a study of shared clonotypes between healthy human individuals. Data came from immunoSEQ multiplex PCR; TCRdb stores just in-frame clones and leaves some out. The repertoire holds 2 million to 3 million clones, with 80% to 95% as singletons. The CDR3 totals 14 residues. The germline V gene encodes CDR1 SNHLY and CDR2 FYNNEI. Deletions cut 0 bases from V and 4 bases from J, with 6 bases between. This TCR was sampled from a man aged 18 to 29 in good health. Some clones in this sample may be carry-over from other donors' samples. The chain has TRBV2 and TRBJ1-4; D gene unclear. Sequences were obtained from naive CD4+ T cells from PBMCs. Stated subset: CD45RA+ positively selected. The DNA of the CDR3 is TGTGCCAGCAGTGAAGCGAGCCTTAATGAAAAACTGTTTTTT. Translation: CASSEASLNEKLFF.